This T cell receptor beta chain was captured in a study of shared clonotypes between healthy human individuals. CDR3 length equals 16 residues. The trim removed 6 bases at V and 5 bases at J, leaving 5 bases unmatched. CDR1 is KGHSH and CDR2 is LQKENI in the germline V gene. Some 30,000 T cell genomes (about 210 ng DNA) went into each sorted-subset replicate. Clones were read by immunoSEQ multiplex PCR, and TCRdb kept only the in-frame ones, dropping some. The profile shows millions of clones, 80% to 95% of them singletons. Healthy and HIV-negative, the adult donors had no recent acute infections or vaccinations. On this clone itself: Other DNA sequences of this sample code for an identical CDR3.

Source material: naive CD4+ T cells from PBMCs. Subset here: CD45RA+ positively selected. The TCR was taken from a man aged 18 to 30 in good health. Some clones in this sample may be carry-over from other donors' samples. This chain joins TRBV18 and TRBJ2-1, with TRBD2 matching over 15 bases. DNA for the CDR3: TGTGCCAGCTCGCCGGGACTAGCGGGAGGAAACAATGAGCAGTTCTTC. Its translation: CASSPGLAGGNNEQFF.